This entry describes one T cell receptor (beta chain). It was with random hexamers that about 0.45 to 1 ug RNA was reverse transcribed. Each CDR3 protein gets one entry after TCRdb re-called the immunoSEQ multiplex PCR reads with MiXCR. The repertoire holds 400,000 or so distinct CDR3 sequences, with approximately 85% as singletons. The entry originates in a study of CD8 T cells in Susac syndrome. The CDR3 sequence is 15 residues long. V was clipped by 6 bases and J by 4 bases; unmatched bases: 9. Germline V gene sequence: CDR1 LGHDT, CDR2 YNNKEL (reference sequence). The clonotype comes from a human donor with multiple sclerosis. The genes are TRBV3-1 and TRBJ2-1, with TRBD2 identical over 7 bases. Source material: CD8+ T cells from PBMCs. The DNA for the CDR3 is TGTGCCAGCAGTCCGTTGGGAGGGGTATACAATGAGCAGTTCTTC. Amino acid sequence: CASSPLGGVYNEQFF.